This T cell receptor beta chain was recorded in a study of T-cell reconstitution after alpha-beta-depleted transplantation in children. General study points: Newly generated T cells supplied most T-cell counts and diversity one year post-transplant.

Unique molecular identifiers were incorporated during preparation of the TCRbeta library. TCRdb reprocessed the PCR reads with MiXCR, giving one entry per CDR3 protein. The sample lists about 420,000 distinct CDR3 sequences; around 15% were seen once. The germline V gene encodes CDR1 SGHAT and CDR2 FQNNGV. V shed 0 bases, J shed 6 bases, and the junction held 11 bases outside the gene matches. CDR3 length: 16 residues. Regarding this clonotype: Its specificity is unknown.

This chain links TRBV11-2 with TRBJ2-7; 7 nucleotides match TRBD1. The receptor's source is a boy under two years old who had a stem cell transplant for Wiskott-Aldrich syndrome, so the T cells may come from the graft donor. Source: PBMCs, mostly from graft donor cells, taken 360 days after TCRalphabeta/CD19-depleted stem cell transplant. CDR3 coding DNA: TGTGCCAGCAGCTTAGATCTAACAGGGGTGGTGGGCGAGCAGTACTTC. It specifies CASSLDLTGVVGEQYF.